The 10 T cell receptor beta chains in this list originate from one sample, sequenced in a study of molecular identifiers for immune sequencing clone quantification (dated by TCRdb to the late 2010s). Library preparation was by PCR. Instrument on record: NextSeq 500. Starting from the raw public reads, TCRdb applied fastp trimming at Q25, assembled clones with MiXCR and retained in-frame beta chains. Each record represents a unique CDR3 protein, reported with the most common genes and DNA among its rows. The sample includes approximately 590,000 distinct CDR3 sequences, with over 25% observed a single time. The ten top clones hold roughly 0.83% of the sample. Sequencing was done on a sample of naive CD8+ T cells from blood, with Jurkat cell RNA spiked in. The cell subset or site label, as the study defines it: FACS-sorted CD8+CD4-CCR7+CD45RA+ naive T cells. Source of these receptors: a human donor in good health. Some libraries in this study had Jurkat cell RNA spiked in.

This clonotype occurred many times. The chain couples TRBV28 to TRBJ2-3; 12 bases line up with TRBD2. V gave up 5 bases and J gave up 2 bases; unmatched junction bases: 8. The CDR3 length is 17 residues. Germline CDR1 and CDR2: MDHEN and SYDVKM. CDR3 region: CASSDRTSGVLTDTQYF. The CDR3 DNA sequence: TGTGCCAGCAGTGACCGGACTAGCGGGGTCCTCACAGATACGCAGTATTTT.

This clonotype was counted ten times or more. V and J are TRBV7-2 and TRBJ2-1; D might be TRBD1 (6 bases). Germline V gene sequence: CDR1 SGHTA, CDR2 FQGNSA. Trimming took off 5 bases at V and 8 bases at J, with 22 bases between the two ends. The CDR3 length is 16 residues. CDR3 residues: CASSNLPRLGADEQFF. In DNA, the CDR3 is TGTGCCAGCAGCAACCTCCCACGTCTGGGGGCAGATGAGCAGTTCTTC.

This clonotype occurred a few times. This rearrangement joins TRBV2 to TRBJ2-6, with 7 nucleotides matching TRBD1. Germline V gene lookup returns CDR1 SNHLY and CDR2 FYNNEI. The CDR3 totals 17 residues. V shed 7 bases, J shed 2 bases, and the junction held 11 bases outside the gene matches. The CDR3 loop reads CASTGWTGLPGANVLTF. The CDR3 DNA reads TGTGCCAGCACGGGTTGGACAGGTCTTCCTGGGGCCAACGTCCTGACTTTC.

The chain uses TRBV19 and TRBJ2-3; D may be TRBD1 (5 bases). The CDR3 spans 15 residues. The V gene lost 2 bases and the J gene lost 8 bases, with 17 bases spanning the gap. Germline V gene sequence: CDR1 LNHDA, CDR2 SQIVND (reference sequence). CDR3 residues: CASSISLGAAGTQYF. The CDR3, as DNA: TGTGCCAGTAGTATAAGTCTAGGGGCTGCAGGTACGCAGTATTTT.

This clonotype showed up just once. Compared with germline, one end of the junction differs, possibly owing to a read error. The rearrangement links TRBV11-3 to TRBJ2-1; perhaps D is TRBD1 or TRBD2 (5 bases each). The CDR3 has 14 amino acids. The germline CDR1 and CDR2 sequences are SGHNT and YENEEA. The CDR3 loop is CASSARDGHNEKFF. The CDR3 region has the DNA TGTGCCAGCAGCGCTCGGGACGGTCACAATGAGAAGTTCTTC.

The chain is built from TRBV7-9 and TRBJ2-3; possibly TRBD1 or TRBD2 for D (5 bases each). The CDR3 is made up of 15 amino acids. CDR1 and CDR2 (germline): SEHNR, FQNEAQ (reference sequence). Trimming cost V 3 bases and J 3 bases, with 13 bases left between them. CDR3 sequence (DNA): TGTGCCAGCAGCTTTGGCGCAGAGGGGACAGATACGCAGTATTTT. It encodes CASSFGAEGTDTQYF.

The V call is TRBV12-3 or TRBV12-4, the J call TRBJ1-4; TRBD1 is a possible D gene (5 bases). The V and J ends lost 3 bases and 5 bases respectively, with 16 bases between them. The CDR3 has 16 residues. The CDR3 protein is CASSFGREGLNEKLFF. The CDR3 nucleotides are TGTGCCAGCAGTTTCGGTCGCGAGGGACTAAATGAAAAACTGTTTTTT.

In the case of this clonotype: This may come from a read error, since a much larger clone is one base off. This chain joins TRBV4-1 and TRBJ1-5; TRBD1 is a possible D gene (6 bases). Looked up from germline, CDR1 is MGHRA and CDR2 is YSYEKL. Trimming cost V 4 bases and J 9 bases, with 16 bases left between them. This CDR3 is built from 14 residues. This CDR3 reads CASSPRAIRGPQHF. CDR3 DNA sequence: TGCGCCAGCAGCCCGCGCGCAATCAGGGGGCCCCAGCATTTT.

This chain uses TRBV27 with TRBJ2-7, with 7 bases lining up with TRBD2. J gave up 5 bases and V 5 bases, and 9 bases lay outside the gene matches. This CDR3 has 14 amino acids. In germline, CDR1 is MNHEY, CDR2 SMNVEV (reference sequence). The CDR3 reads CASSQGLVGDEQYF. The CDR3, as DNA: TGTGCCAGCAGTCAAGGACTAGTGGGAGACGAGCAGTACTTC.

The J gene is TRBJ1-2, the V gene TRBV6-6; the D is unclear. V lost 7 bases to trimming and J lost 5 bases, with 14 bases between them. There are 13 residues in the CDR3. CDR1 is MNHNY, CDR2 SVGAGI, per germline (reference sequence). The CDR3 loop is CASNDATTYGYTF. The CDR3 bases are TGTGCCAGCAATGATGCCACCACGTATGGCTACACCTTC.